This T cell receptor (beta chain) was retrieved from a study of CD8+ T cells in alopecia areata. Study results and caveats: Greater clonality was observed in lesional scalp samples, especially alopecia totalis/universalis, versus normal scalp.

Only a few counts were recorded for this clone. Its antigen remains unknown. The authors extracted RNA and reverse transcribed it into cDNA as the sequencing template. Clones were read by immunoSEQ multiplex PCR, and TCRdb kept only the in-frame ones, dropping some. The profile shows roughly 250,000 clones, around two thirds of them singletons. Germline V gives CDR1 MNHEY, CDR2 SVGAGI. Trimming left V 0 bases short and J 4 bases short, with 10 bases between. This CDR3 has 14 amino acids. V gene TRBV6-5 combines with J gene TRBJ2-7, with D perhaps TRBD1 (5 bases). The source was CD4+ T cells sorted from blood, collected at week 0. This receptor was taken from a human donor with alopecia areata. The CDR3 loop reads CASSYSRQYYEQYF. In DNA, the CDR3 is TGTGCCAGCAGTTACTCGAGACAGTATTACGAGCAGTACTTC.